Listed below are T cell receptor beta chains from one sample, sequenced in a study of shared clonotypes between healthy human individuals. TCRdb's table, derived via immunoSEQ multiplex PCR, lists solely in-frame clones and lacks some. The sample includes about 690,000 clones, 90% of them seen just once. The sample comprised memory CD8+ T cells from PBMCs. All receptors come from a man aged 18 to 30 in good health. Some clones in this sample may be carry-over from other donors' samples. The conserved cysteine and the conserved F or W are not part of the CDR3 here.

TRBV2	TRBJ2-7	ASSDLAGAREQY
TRBV9	TRBJ2-1	ASSVAPGGSSYNEQF
TRBV4-3	TRBJ2-7	ASSQDSSYEQY
TRBV6-5	TRBJ2-2	ASSSGIIGELF
TRBV30	TRBJ2-1	AWSGGESSYNEQF
TRBV15	TRBJ2-1	ATSTGVRNEQF
TRBV2	TRBJ1-2	ASSDPSYGYT
TRBV21-1	TRBJ1-1	ASSKEAGETGEAF
TRBV7-2	TRBJ1-2	ASSHGEERANYGYT
TRBV4-3	TRBJ2-3	ASSQGPTSDTQY
TRBV28	TRBJ2-4	ASGQDRRKGAKNIQY
TRBV27	TRBJ2-1	ASSLEGNNEQF
TRBV27	TRBJ2-6	ASSFGGGANVLT
TRBV6-1	TRBJ2-4	TVIAGGPAKNIQY
TRBV9	TRBJ2-1	ASSARSEVIYNEQF
TRBV5-6	TRBJ2-4	ASRGQENIQY